The rows below give T cell receptor beta chains drawn from one sample of a study of blood T cell repertoires in COVID-19. The protocol was immunoSEQ multiplex PCR, while the TCRdb copy is restricted to in-frame clones and leaves out a portion. The table lists 110,000 to 150,000 clones, about 80% of them singletons, with around 8.6% in the top ten. The sequenced sample consisted of peripheral blood. The receptor set was obtained from a human donor in a cohort sampled during active COVID-19. The CDR3 runs from the conserved cysteine through the conserved F or W. The D gene is left open where the match is weak. Where a row states a size, it is once, few, many or the class of an expanded clone; other rows omit it.

V gene,J gene,clone size,D gene,CDR3 protein,CDR3 DNA
TRBV28,TRBJ2-2,-,TRBD2,CASSIGGLYNTGELFF,TGTGCCAGCAGCATTGGGGGACTATATAACACCGGGGAGCTGTTTTTT
TRBV18,TRBJ2-3,-,-,CASSPSGIADTQYF,TGTGCCAGCTCACCATCAGGTATCGCAGATACGCAGTATTTT
TRBV24-1,TRBJ2-5,once,-,CASSIRGGAGTQYF,TGTGCCAGCAGTATACGAGGGGGGGCAGGGACCCAGTACTTC
TRBV9,TRBJ2-7,-,-,CASSVSSWGGDEQYF,TGTGCCAGCAGCGTATCCTCCTGGGGGGGCGACGAGCAGTACTTC
TRBV10-3,TRBJ1-1,-,-,CAISENQGQNTEAFF,TGTGCCATCAGTGAAAACCAGGGGCAGAACACTGAAGCTTTCTTT
TRBV29-1,TRBJ1-4,-,TRBD1,CSAGTGGIEKLFF,TGCAGCGCCGGGACAGGGGGTATTGAAAAACTGTTTTTT
TRBV19,TRBJ1-3,-,-,CASTRRDTIYF,TGTGCCAGTACCCGCCGGGACACCATATATTTT
TRBV6-1,TRBJ2-4,-,TRBD1,CASSESDRGPINIQYF,TGTGCCAGCAGTGAATCCGACAGGGGCCCCATAAACATTCAGTACTTC
TRBV12-5,TRBJ1-6,-,TRBD1,CASARGQFNSPLHF,TGTGCTAGTGCCAGGGGACAGTTTAATTCACCCCTCCACTTT
TRBV2,TRBJ1-2,-,TRBD1,CASRSGQVGGYTF,TGTGCCAGCAGGAGTGGACAGGTCGGTGGCTACACCTTC
TRBV4-2,TRBJ2-7,-,-,CASSQDLSEYYEQYF,TGTGCCAGCAGCCAAGACCTTAGCGAGTACTACGAGCAGTACTTC
TRBV28,TRBJ2-7,-,-,CASSPGYRVYEQYF,TGTGCCAGCAGTCCCGGATACAGGGTCTACGAGCAGTACTTC
TRBV4-1,TRBJ1-6,-,TRBD1,CASSQAQGASGSPLHF,TGCGCCAGCAGCCAAGCCCAGGGGGCATCGGGTTCACCCCTCCACTTT
TRBV3-1/TRBV3-2,TRBJ1-2,-,-,CASSPDYGYGYTF,TGTGCCAGCAGCCCCGACTATGGCTATGGCTACACCTTC
TRBV28,TRBJ1-4,-,TRBD1,CASSSRSRQGANEKLFF,TGTGCCAGCAGTTCCCGCTCCCGACAGGGTGCTAATGAAAAACTGTTTTTT
TRBV3-1/TRBV3-2,TRBJ2-7,-,TRBD1,CASSPGTAYEQYF,TGTGCCAGCAGCCCCGGGACAGCCTACGAGCAGTACTTC
TRBV6-5,TRBJ2-7,-,-,CASSRVQAFDYEQYF,TGTGCCAGCAGTCGGGTACAGGCCTTTGACTACGAGCAGTACTTC
TRBV19,TRBJ1-6,-,-,CASSIVLDWKNSPLHF,TGTGCCAGTAGTATAGTCCTGGACTGGAAGAATTCACCCCTCCACTTT
TRBV5-6,TRBJ1-4,-,-,CASSLRGMNEKLFF,TGTGCCAGCAGCTTGCGGGGTATGAATGAAAAACTGTTTTTT
TRBV7-3,TRBJ2-1,few,TRBD1,CASSFPPGGNYNEQFF,TGTGCCAGCAGCTTTCCTCCAGGGGGTAACTACAATGAGCAGTTCTTC
TRBV6-5,TRBJ2-7,-,TRBD1,CASKGSTGGNYEQYF,TGTGCCAGCAAAGGGAGTACAGGGGGGAACTACGAGCAGTACTTC
TRBV27,TRBJ1-5,-,-,CASSFRGYDQPQHF,TGTGCCAGCAGTTTTCGGGGGTACGATCAGCCCCAGCATTTT
TRBV29-1,TRBJ2-3,-,-,CSDSGNTDTQYF,TGCAGCGACTCCGGGAACACAGATACGCAGTATTTT
TRBV5-1,TRBJ2-3,-,-,CASSLVGREGQYF,TGCGCCAGCAGCTTGGTGGGCCGAGAGGGGCAGTATTTT
TRBV7-2,TRBJ1-2,-,-,CASSPDRYYYGYTF,TGTGCCAGCAGCCCCGACAGGTACTATTATGGCTACACCTTC
TRBV27,TRBJ1-1,-,-,CASSPTLGATNTEAFF,TGTGCCAGCAGTCCCACTCTGGGAGCAACGAACACTGAAGCTTTCTTT
TRBV29-1,TRBJ2-7,-,-,CSVEGDTPYEQYF,TGCAGCGTTGAAGGGGACACCCCCTACGAGCAGTACTTC
TRBV6-5,TRBJ2-2,-,TRBD1,CAVHRGRGGGELFF,TGTGCCGTACACAGGGGGCGCGGTGGCGGGGAGCTGTTTTTT
TRBV9,TRBJ1-2,-,-,CASSVAGVGYGYTF,TGTGCCAGCAGCGTAGCAGGGGTAGGCTATGGCTACACCTTC
TRBV5-1,TRBJ1-2,-,-,CASSPGSSDTVSF,TGCGCCAGCAGCCCCGGATCTTCGGACACGGTCTCCTTC
TRBV18,TRBJ2-1,-,-,CASVTDAGYDEQFF,TGTGCCAGCGTGACTGACGCGGGGTATGATGAGCAGTTCTTC
TRBV5-1,TRBJ2-7,few,-,CASSLEGGADEQYF,TGCGCCAGCAGCTTGGAAGGGGGGGCGGACGAGCAGTACTTC
TRBV19,TRBJ1-5,-,-,CASSIRGDSNQPQHF,TGTGCCAGTAGTATTCGGGGGGATAGCAATCAGCCCCAGCATTTT
TRBV5-4,TRBJ1-6,-,-,CASSLGGTGNSPLHF,TGTGCCAGCAGCTTGGGAGGGACTGGGAATTCACCCCTCCACTTT
TRBV6-5,TRBJ1-2,-,TRBD1,CASSLGQGHGYTF,TGTGCCAGCAGCCTCGGACAGGGCCATGGCTACACCTTC
TRBV5-6,TRBJ2-5,-,-,CASSLSIEGTLQETQYF,TGTGCCAGCAGCTTGTCTATTGAGGGGACACTTCAAGAGACCCAGTACTTC
TRBV4-1,TRBJ2-7,-,-,CASSQDPDSTYEQYF,TGCGCCAGCAGCCAAGACCCGGACAGCACCTACGAGCAGTACTTC
TRBV28,TRBJ1-5,-,-,CASSPPGGRSNQPQHF,TGTGCCAGCAGCCCTCCGGGAGGGCGGAGCAATCAGCCCCAGCATTTT
TRBV7-2,TRBJ1-2,-,-,CASSLASGVGGYTF,TGTGCCAGCAGCTTAGCGTCAGGGGTAGGTGGCTACACCTTC
TRBV4-1,TRBJ1-4,-,-,CASSPLLTTNEKLFF,TGCGCCAGCAGCCCCTTACTCACGACTAATGAAAAACTGTTTTTT
TRBV7-9,TRBJ1-1,-,TRBD1,CASSLGTGAPAVVGTEAFF,TGTGCCAGCAGCCTCGGGACAGGGGCCCCCGCCGTAGTGGGCACTGAAGCTTTCTTT
TRBV7-9,TRBJ2-4,-,TRBD1,CASSTGGGNIQYF,TGTGCCAGCTCGACAGGGGGAGGAAACATTCAGTACTTC
TRBV6-5,TRBJ1-1,-,TRBD1,CASRPGTGLTFF,TGTGCCAGCAGGCCCGGGACAGGGTTAACTTTCTTT
TRBV5-1,TRBJ2-7,few,-,CASSSSGNEQYF,TGCGCCAGCAGCTCTTCCGGGAACGAGCAGTACTTC
TRBV4-1,TRBJ2-5,-,TRBD2,CASSQLAGMKTQYF,TGCGCCAGCAGCCAACTAGCGGGGATGAAGACCCAGTACTTC
TRBV7-9,TRBJ1-5,-,-,CASSFGQGGNQPQHF,TGTGCCAGCAGCTTCGGACAAGGGGGCAATCAGCCCCAGCATTTT
TRBV7-9,TRBJ2-7,-,-,CASSHPGDEQYF,TGTGCCAGCAGCCACCCAGGGGACGAGCAGTACTTC
TRBV25-1,TRBJ1-4,-,TRBD1,CASSDTRDRDEKLFF,TGTGCCAGCAGTGATACAAGGGACAGGGATGAAAAACTGTTTTTT
TRBV3-1/TRBV3-2,TRBJ2-2,-,-,CASSQDFRTGELFF,TGTGCCAGCAGCCAAGACTTCAGAACCGGGGAGCTGTTTTTT
TRBV11-2,TRBJ1-2,-,-,CASSLSGNYGYTF,TGTGCCAGCAGCTTATCTGGCAACTATGGCTACACCTTC
TRBV5-1,TRBJ1-1,-,-,CASSLETGRNTEAFF,TGCGCCAGCAGCTTGGAAACAGGGAGGAACACTGAAGCTTTCTTT